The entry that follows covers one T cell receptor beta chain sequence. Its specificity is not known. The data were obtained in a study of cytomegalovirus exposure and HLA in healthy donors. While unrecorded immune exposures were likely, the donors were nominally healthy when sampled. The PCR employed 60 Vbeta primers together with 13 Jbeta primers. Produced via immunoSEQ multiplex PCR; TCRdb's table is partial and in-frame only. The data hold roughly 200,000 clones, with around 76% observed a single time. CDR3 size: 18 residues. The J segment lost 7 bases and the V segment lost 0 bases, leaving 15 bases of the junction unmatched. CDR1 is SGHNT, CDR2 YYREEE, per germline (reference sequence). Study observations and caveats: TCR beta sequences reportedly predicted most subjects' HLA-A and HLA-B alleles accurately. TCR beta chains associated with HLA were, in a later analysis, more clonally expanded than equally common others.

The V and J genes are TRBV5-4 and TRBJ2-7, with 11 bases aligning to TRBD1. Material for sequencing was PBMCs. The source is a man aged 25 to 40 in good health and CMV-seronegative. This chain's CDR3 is CASSLGGQGGIRSWEQYF. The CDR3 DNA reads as TGTGCCAGCAGCTTGGGGGGACAGGGGGGGATTCGGTCGTGGGAGCAGTACTTC.